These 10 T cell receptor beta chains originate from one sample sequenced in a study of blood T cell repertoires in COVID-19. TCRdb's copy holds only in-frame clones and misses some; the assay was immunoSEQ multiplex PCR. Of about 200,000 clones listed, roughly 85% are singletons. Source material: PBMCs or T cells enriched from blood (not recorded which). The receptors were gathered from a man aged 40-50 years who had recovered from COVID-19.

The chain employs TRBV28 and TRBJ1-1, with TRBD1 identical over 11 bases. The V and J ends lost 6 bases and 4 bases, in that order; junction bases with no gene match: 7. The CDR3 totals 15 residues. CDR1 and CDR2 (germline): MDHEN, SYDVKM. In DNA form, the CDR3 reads TGTGCCAGCAGCAATGGACAGGGGGCGAGCACTGAAGCTTTCTTT. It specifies CASSNGQGASTEAFF.

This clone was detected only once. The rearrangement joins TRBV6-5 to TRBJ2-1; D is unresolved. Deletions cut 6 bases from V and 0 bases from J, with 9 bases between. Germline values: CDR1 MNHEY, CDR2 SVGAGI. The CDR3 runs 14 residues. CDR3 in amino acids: CASSRMSSYNEQFF. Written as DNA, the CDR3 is TGTGCCAGCAGCCGCATGAGCTCCTACAATGAGCAGTTCTTC.

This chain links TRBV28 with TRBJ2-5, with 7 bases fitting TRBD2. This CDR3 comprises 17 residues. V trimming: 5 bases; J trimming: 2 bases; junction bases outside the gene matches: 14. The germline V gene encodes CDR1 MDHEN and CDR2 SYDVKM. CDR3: CASSPAGTPTRQETQYF. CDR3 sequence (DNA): TGTGCCAGCAGTCCAGCGGGGACCCCGACTCGACAAGAGACCCAGTACTTC.

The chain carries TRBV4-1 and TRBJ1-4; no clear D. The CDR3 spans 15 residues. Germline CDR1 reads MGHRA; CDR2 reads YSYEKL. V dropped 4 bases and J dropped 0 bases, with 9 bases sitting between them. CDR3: CASSLAVTTNEKLFF. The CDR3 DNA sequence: TGCGCCAGCAGCCTGGCAGTCACAACTAATGAAAAACTGTTTTTT.

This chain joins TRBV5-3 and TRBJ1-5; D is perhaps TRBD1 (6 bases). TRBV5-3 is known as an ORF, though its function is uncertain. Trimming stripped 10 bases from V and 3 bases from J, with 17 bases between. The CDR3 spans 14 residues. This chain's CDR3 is CAWFFTGPNQPQHF. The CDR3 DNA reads TGTGCCTGGTTTTTCACAGGGCCCAATCAGCCCCAGCATTTT.

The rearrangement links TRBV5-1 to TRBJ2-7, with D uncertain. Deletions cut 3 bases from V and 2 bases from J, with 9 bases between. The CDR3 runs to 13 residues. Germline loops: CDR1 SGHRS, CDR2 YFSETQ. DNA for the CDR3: TGCGCCAGCAGCTCCACGGGTGCCTACGAGCAGTACTTC. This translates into CASSSTGAYEQYF.

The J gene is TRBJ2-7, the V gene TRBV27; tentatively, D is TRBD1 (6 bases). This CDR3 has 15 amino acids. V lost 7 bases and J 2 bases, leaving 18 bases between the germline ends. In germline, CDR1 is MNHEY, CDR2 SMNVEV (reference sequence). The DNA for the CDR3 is TGTGCCAGCACCATAATCCGGGACACCACCTACGAGCAGTACTTC. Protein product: CASTIIRDTTYEQYF.

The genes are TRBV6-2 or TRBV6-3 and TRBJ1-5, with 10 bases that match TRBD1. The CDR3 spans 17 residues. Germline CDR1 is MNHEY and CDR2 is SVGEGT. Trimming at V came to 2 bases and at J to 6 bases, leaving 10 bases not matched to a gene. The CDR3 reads CASSYIVGQGISQPQHF. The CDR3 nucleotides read TGTGCCAGCAGTTACATAGTGGGACAGGGGATTTCTCAGCCCCAGCATTTT.

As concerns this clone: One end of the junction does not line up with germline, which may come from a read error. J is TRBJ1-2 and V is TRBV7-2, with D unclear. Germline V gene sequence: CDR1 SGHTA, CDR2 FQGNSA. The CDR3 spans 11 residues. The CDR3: CASSPKTLAAF. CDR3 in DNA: TGTGCCAGCAGCCCTAAGACCCTCGCGGCCTTC.

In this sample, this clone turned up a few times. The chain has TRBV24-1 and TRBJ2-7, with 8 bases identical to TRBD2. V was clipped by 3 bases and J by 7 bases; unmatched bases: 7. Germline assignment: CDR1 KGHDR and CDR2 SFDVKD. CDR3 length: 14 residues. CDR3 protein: CATSDERERGEQYF. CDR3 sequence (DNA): TGTGCCACCAGTGATGAGCGGGAGAGGGGTGAGCAGTACTTC.